Shown below are 3 T cell receptor beta chains from a single sample sequenced in a study of spatial heterogeneity in lung cancer. The time point was: sample taken at primary tumor resection. In TCRdb, the 5' RACE reads were re-called with MiXCR into one record per CDR3 protein. Of some 16,000 distinct CDR3 sequences in the sample, 3% to 4.5% were seen once. Sample: normal lung tissue next to the tumor, taken at surgery. Source of these receptors: a male donor with early-stage non-small cell lung cancer.

This clonotype was recorded many times. The size of this beta chain means little, since it is a stray read in a library made for alpha chains. The V gene is TRBV6-5, the J gene TRBJ2-1, with 7 nucleotides matching TRBD1. The CDR3 has 16 amino acids. With 5 bases clipped from V and 6 bases from J, the junction kept 13 bases outside the gene matches. Germline CDR1 reads MNHEY; CDR2 reads SVGAGI. CDR3 residues: CASSPDQGDRGNEQFF. The CDR3 DNA follows: TGTGCCAGCAGTCCAGATCAGGGGGACCGGGGCAATGAGCAGTTCTTC.

The table lists this clonotype with many counts. The library was built for alpha chains, so this beta chain is an off-target read and its size means little. The genes are TRBV29-1 and TRBJ1-2; D not resolved. The CDR3 runs to 12 residues. V gave up 7 bases and J gave up 3 bases, with 12 bases separating them. Germline lookup yields CDR1 SQVTM and CDR2 ANQGSEA. The CDR3 sequence: CSAVRFDYGYTF. The CDR3 DNA reads as TGCAGCGCCGTTAGATTTGACTATGGCTACACCTTC. Together with reference TRBV29-1 and TRBJ1-2, the CDR3 gives the full variable domain: SAVISQKPSRDICQRGTSLTIQCQVDSQVTMMFWYRQQPGQSLTLIATANQGSEATYESGFVIDKFPISRPNLTFSTLTVSNMSPEDSSIYLCSAVRFDYGYTFGSGTRLTVV.

This clonotype was observed at least ten times. Because the library targeted alpha chains, this beta chain is an off-target read whose size means little. The chain links TRBV2 to TRBJ1-1, with TRBD1 matching over 9 bases. Germline trimming cut 8 bases from V and 4 bases from J; bases unmatched to any gene: 5. Germline V gene sequence: CDR1 SNHLY, CDR2 FYNNEI. The CDR3 length is 13 residues. The CDR3 reads CASRTGGRTEAFF. The CDR3 DNA reads as TGTGCCAGCCGTACAGGGGGCCGCACTGAAGCTTTCTTT.